These 27 T cell receptor beta chains were sequenced from one sample in a study of siplizumab effects on memory and regulatory T cells (dated by TCRdb to between 2018 and 2020). The library relied on the immunoSEQ multiplex PCR assay. The table comes from immuneACCESS by way of TCRdb, which keeps in-frame sequences with V and J called. Part of the clones is missing from these tables; in studies checked, under half for an unresolved V gene and the rest for unknown reasons. For this sample there are approximately 120,000 clones; around 95% appear just once. The ten most abundant clones make up roughly 0.15% of the sample. The sample comprised non-Treg CD4+ T cells sorted from blood. Taken with the paper, the label for cell subset or site translates to: FACS-sorted unstimulated CD4+ non-regulatory T cells. The receptors derive from a human donor in good health.

This clone has only one observation. CDR3 DNA: TGTGCCAGCAGCTTAGCTACTAGCGGGGGGGCCTTTGAGCAGTTCTTC. Amino acids: CASSLATSGGAFEQFF. The rearrangement links TRBV7-2 to TRBJ2-1; 13 bases fit TRBD2. Per germline, CDR1 SGHTA and CDR2 FQGNSA. The V and J ends lost 0 bases and 9 bases, in that order; junction bases with no gene match: 5. The CDR3 loop spans 16 amino acids. Full variable domain (rest looked up from reference TRBV7-2 and TRBJ2-1): GAGVSQSPSNKVTEKGKDVELRCDPISGHTALYWYRQSLGQGLEFLIYFQGNSAPDKSGLPSDRFSAERTGGSVSTLTIQRTQQEDSAVYLCASSLATSGGAFEQFFGPGTRLTVL.

The chain joins TRBV19 to TRBJ2-3; D possibly corresponds to TRBD2 (5 bases). V was shortened by 5 bases and J by 5 bases, with 17 bases between the two germline ends. From germline, CDR1 is LNHDA and CDR2 SQIVND (reference sequence). The CDR3 runs 15 residues. The CDR3: CASSPREGPGDTQYF. CDR3 nucleotide sequence: TGTGCCAGTAGTCCCCGCGAGGGCCCAGGAGATACGCAGTATTTT.

This chain connects TRBV2 to TRBJ1-6, with a tentative D call TRBD1 (6 bases). V was shortened by 11 bases and J by 9 bases, with 20 bases between the two germline ends. CDR1 SNHLY and CDR2 FYNNEI come from the germline V gene. The CDR3 covers 14 residues. CDR3 in DNA: TGTGCCGCGGGGAGTCAGGGGAGCACTTCACCCCTCCACTTT. It translates to CAAGSQGSTSPLHF.

The J gene is TRBJ1-5, the V gene TRBV6-5; TRBD1 agrees at 10 bases. This CDR3 region has 14 residues. The junction had 6 bases not matched to a gene; V was cut back by 5 bases and J by 8 bases. Looked up from germline, CDR1 is MNHEY and CDR2 is SVGAGI. The chain's CDR3 is CASSPGQGGKPQHF. The CDR3 nucleotides read TGTGCCAGCAGTCCCGGACAGGGGGGGAAGCCCCAGCATTTT.

V and J are TRBV6-5 and TRBJ1-5, with a tentative D call TRBD1 (5 bases). CDR1 is MNHEY and CDR2 is SVGAGI in the germline V gene. V was trimmed by 6 bases and J by 4 bases, leaving 13 bases between them. The CDR3 extends over 14 amino acids. The DNA for the CDR3 is TGTGCCAGCAGCCTTGGGGGGAGAAATCAGCCCCAGCATTTT. Translation: CASSLGGRNQPQHF.

The chain combines TRBV10-3 with TRBJ1-1, with a weak D call TRBD1 (5 bases). From germline, CDR1 is ENHRY and CDR2 SYGVKD. V was trimmed by 5 bases and J by 1 base, leaving 11 bases between them. The CDR3 runs 14 residues. The CDR3 loop is CAISSTGGNTEAFF. The CDR3 bases are TGTGCCATCAGTAGTACAGGTGGGAACACTGAAGCTTTCTTT.

The chain has TRBV4-1 and TRBJ1-2, with 12 bases that match TRBD1. V was clipped by 4 bases and J by 8 bases; unmatched bases: 17. The CDR3 loop spans 18 amino acids. The germline gives CDR1 MGHRA, CDR2 YSYEKL. The DNA of the CDR3 is TGCGCCAGCAGCCCCAATTCGGGACAGGGGGCGCGGAATGGAGGCTACACCTTC. Encoded protein: CASSPNSGQGARNGGYTF.

The chain joins TRBV6-6 to TRBJ2-3; no firm D call. CDR1 is MNHNY, CDR2 SVGAGI, per germline (reference sequence). The CDR3 spans 15 residues. V was trimmed by 6 bases and J by 3 bases, leaving 16 bases between them. CDR3 nucleotide sequence: TGTGCCAGCAGCCTCCCCCATTCCCTGACAGATACGCAGTATTTT. It specifies CASSLPHSLTDTQYF.

The chain couples TRBV7-2 to TRBJ2-5; 12 bases are shared with TRBD2. CDR3 length equals 18 residues. Per germline, CDR1 SGHTA and CDR2 FQGNSA. Trimming removed 2 bases from V and 4 bases from J; junction bases left unmatched: 11. In DNA form, the CDR3 reads TGTGCCAGCAGCTTATTGAGTACTAGCGGGGGGCCATTAGAGACCCAGTACTTC. Residues: CASSLLSTSGGPLETQYF.

The chain uses TRBV5-1 and TRBJ2-1; the match to TRBD2 covers 10 bases. This CDR3 is 16 amino acids long. V lost 0 bases, J lost 7 bases, and 7 bases stayed unmatched. Germline V gene data show CDR1 as SGHRS and CDR2 as YFSETQ. The CDR3: CASSLAVTSGANEQFF. In DNA form, the CDR3 reads TGCGCCAGCAGCTTGGCCGTTACTAGCGGGGCGAATGAGCAGTTCTTC.

The rearrangement joins TRBV19 to TRBJ1-3, with D tentatively TRBD1 (6 bases). Per germline, CDR1 LNHDA and CDR2 SQIVND (reference sequence). The CDR3 runs to 14 residues. The V end was cut by 6 bases, the J end by 7 bases, with 16 bases between. The CDR3 bases are TGTGCCAGTAGCTTACCGACAGGCGTCAACACCATATATTTT. The encoded protein is CASSLPTGVNTIYF. Full variable domain (missing parts from reference TRBV19 and TRBJ1-3): DGGITQSPKYLFRKEGQNVTLSCEQNLNHDAMYWYRQDPGQGLRLIYYSQIVNDFQKGDIAEGYSVSREKKESFPLTVTSAQKNPTAFYLCASSLPTGVNTIYFGEGSWLTVV.

The genes are TRBV19 and TRBJ2-6, with D maybe TRBD2 (6 bases). CDR1 and CDR2 from the germline V gene are LNHDA and SQIVND (reference sequence). V was cut by 8 bases and J by 3 bases, with 20 bases left in between. The CDR3 is 17 residues long. DNA of the CDR3: TGTGCCAGTTCCCCTCTTTTACAGCGGGTTGGGGCCAACGTCCTGACTTTC. This codes for CASSPLLQRVGANVLTF.

The gene calls are TRBV6-1 and TRBJ2-3; D is unresolved. Germline assignment: CDR1 MNHNS and CDR2 SASEGT. V was clipped by 5 bases and J by 6 bases, with 6 bases between them. The CDR3 has 11 residues. The CDR3 loop is CASSTWDTQYF. DNA for the CDR3: TGTGCCAGCAGTACGTGGGATACGCAGTATTTT.

The chain recombines TRBV14 with TRBJ2-5; D not certain. Trimming removed 1 base from V and 0 bases from J, with 6 bases in between. Looked up from germline, CDR1 is SGHDN and CDR2 is FVKESK. This CDR3 is 14 amino acids long. The CDR3 spells CASSQGRYQETQYF. The CDR3 bases are TGTGCCAGCAGCCAAGGCAGGTACCAAGAGACCCAGTACTTC.

CDR3 sequence reads: CASSLARISDTQYF. CDR3 nucleotide sequence: TGCGCCAGCAGCTTAGCTAGAATATCAGATACGCAGTATTTT. V and J are TRBV5-1 and TRBJ2-3; D call uncertain. The CDR3 loop spans 14 amino acids. Per germline, CDR1 SGHRS and CDR2 YFSETQ. The V gene lost 2 bases and the J gene lost 4 bases, with 11 bases spanning the gap.

The chain joins TRBV5-4 to TRBJ1-2, with TRBD1 matching over 11 bases. Germline trimming cut 3 bases from V and 5 bases from J; bases unmatched to any gene: 6. CDR3 length equals 15 residues. Germline-derived CDR1 and CDR2 are SGHNT and YYREEE (reference sequence). In DNA form, the CDR3 reads TGTGCCAGCAGCTCGGGACAGGGGGTGGAGTATGGCTACACCTTC. Translation: CASSSGQGVEYGYTF.

The J gene is TRBJ1-2, the V gene TRBV5-1; TRBD1 might be the D (6 bases). Trimming left V 4 bases short and J 6 bases short, with 16 bases between. The V gene's germline CDR1 is SGHRS and CDR2 YFSETQ. This CDR3 region has 14 residues. In nucleotides, the CDR3 is TGCGCCAGCAGCCCGGGGGGATCAGGGGATGGCTACACCTTC. This sequence encodes CASSPGGSGDGYTF.

The J gene is TRBJ1-4, the V gene TRBV19; a possible D gene is TRBD1 (5 bases). V was shortened by 6 bases and J by 1 base, with 15 bases between the two germline ends. CDR1 LNHDA and CDR2 SQIVND come from the germline V gene (reference sequence). The CDR3 runs to 16 residues. CDR3 sequence: CASSLRGTGTNEKLFF. In DNA form, the CDR3 reads TGTGCCAGTAGCTTAAGGGGAACAGGAACTAATGAAAAACTGTTTTTT.

The rearrangement links TRBV28 to TRBJ2-7, with D hard to call. V was clipped by 2 bases and J by 4 bases, with 6 bases between them. The CDR3 is made up of 12 amino acids. CDR1 MDHEN and CDR2 SYDVKM come from the germline V gene. Here the CDR3 DNA reads TGTGCCAGCAGTTTAACGAGTTACGAGCAGTACTTC. Encoded protein: CASSLTSYEQYF.

The chain uses TRBV15 and TRBJ1-4, with D perhaps matching TRBD1 (5 bases). The CDR3 loop spans 15 amino acids. Trimming cost V 1 base and J 7 bases, with 13 bases left between them. CDR1 is LNHNV and CDR2 is YYDKDF in the germline V gene (reference sequence). CDR3 DNA: TGTGCCACCAGCAGAGCGACAGCCCTTGTTGAAAAACTGTTTTTT. Amino acid sequence: CATSRATALVEKLFF.

The V gene is TRBV27, the J gene TRBJ1-1, with D perhaps matching TRBD1 (5 bases). This CDR3 spans 18 amino acids. Germline-derived CDR1 and CDR2 are MNHEY and SMNVEV (reference sequence). The ends were cut back, 3 bases at V and 4 bases at J, with 24 bases in the middle. The CDR3 here is CASSLGLSGRTSSTEAFF. The CDR3 DNA follows: TGTGCCAGCAGTTTGGGCCTTTCGGGGCGAACGTCGAGCACTGAAGCTTTCTTT.

This chain connects TRBV14 to TRBJ2-5; D remains unclear. The V gene lost 4 bases and the J gene lost 1 base, with 1 base spanning the gap. The V gene's germline CDR1 is SGHDN and CDR2 FVKESK. There are 11 residues in the CDR3. This chain's CDR3 is CASSPQETQYF. In DNA, the CDR3 is TGTGCCAGCAGCCCCCAAGAGACCCAGTACTTC.

V gene TRBV28 combines with J gene TRBJ1-5; 9 bases map to TRBD1. Trimming took 7 bases from V and 6 from J; bases not matched to a gene: 10. Germline CDR1 is MDHEN and CDR2 is SYDVKM. The CDR3 covers 15 residues. For the CDR3, the DNA is TGTGCCAGCATTATACAGGGGGCCCCGTTTCAGCCCCAGCATTTT. It is translated as CASIIQGAPFQPQHF.

V usage is TRBV18 and J usage is TRBJ1-1; 8 bases match TRBD1. This CDR3 has 15 amino acids. V was clipped by 8 bases and J by 5 bases; unmatched bases: 13. The germline gives CDR1 KGHSH, CDR2 LQKENI. The CDR3 sequence is CASQGTGGVGTEAFF. In DNA, the CDR3 is TGTGCCAGCCAAGGGACAGGCGGCGTGGGGACTGAAGCTTTCTTT. Complete variable domain (other parts from reference TRBV18 and TRBJ1-1): NAGVMQNPRHLVRRRGQEARLRCSPMKGHSHVYWYRQLPEEGLKFMVYLQKENIIDESGMPKERFSAEFPKEGPSILRIQQVVRGDSAAYFCASQGTGGVGTEAFFGQGTRLTVV.

The gene calls are TRBV25-1 and TRBJ1-2; TRBD1 matches at 7 bases. CDR3 size: 15 residues. V was pared by 3 bases and J by 8 bases, with 12 bases of the junction left unmatched. CDR1 is MGHDK and CDR2 is SYGVNS in the germline V gene. The CDR3 nucleotides read TGTGCCAGCAGTGAGATAGACAGGGAAAGTGGCGGCTACACCTTC. Encoded protein: CASSEIDRESGGYTF.

The chain carries TRBV19 and TRBJ1-5; no firm D call. CDR1 LNHDA and CDR2 SQIVND come from the germline V gene (reference sequence). There are 15 residues in the CDR3. V lost 5 bases, J lost 6 bases, and 17 bases lay in between. The CDR3 region is CASSLELAPRQPQHF. As DNA, the CDR3 is TGTGCCAGTAGTCTCGAGCTAGCTCCCCGTCAGCCCCAGCATTTT.

This sequence joins TRBV5-1 and TRBJ2-2; TRBD2 matches at 7 bases. Germline-derived CDR1 and CDR2 are SGHRS and YFSETQ. V trimming: 6 bases; J trimming: 6 bases; junction bases outside the gene matches: 11. The CDR3 length is 15 residues. CDR3 nucleotides: TGCGCCAGCACGGAACTTAGCGGGTTCGCCGGGGAGCTGTTTTTT. The encoded protein is CASTELSGFAGELFF.